These T cell receptor beta chains were read from a single sample in a study of shared clonotypes between healthy human individuals. Produced via immunoSEQ multiplex PCR; TCRdb's table is partial and in-frame only. The table includes 2 million or so clones, about 94% detected once. Sequences were obtained from naive CD8+ T cells sorted from blood. The receptors were sampled from a man between 18 and 29 years old in good health. Both conserved end residues are part of each CDR3. D genes are given only for firm matches. Not every row has a clone size; where given, it reads once, few, many or a size class.

CDR3aa	CDR3nt	v_gene	j_gene	d_gene	abundance
CASSLGQGPGELFF	TGTGCCAGCAGTTTGGGACAGGGGCCCGGGGAGCTGTTTTTT	TRBV27	TRBJ2-2	TRBD1	-
CASSQVGLAGGSYEQYF	TGCGCCAGCAGCCAAGTGGGACTAGCGGGCGGCTCCTACGAGCAGTACTTC	TRBV4-1	TRBJ2-7	TRBD2	-
CASSEAGLGETQYF	TGTGCCAGCAGTGAAGCAGGGTTAGGAGAGACCCAGTACTTC	TRBV6-1	TRBJ2-5	-	-
CASSSRTDTQYF	TGTGCCAGCAGCTCAAGAACAGATACGCAGTATTTT	TRBV7-9	TRBJ2-3	-	-
CASSYSGPRLEETQYF	TGTGCCAGCAGTTACTCGGGACCGAGATTAGAGGAGACCCAGTACTTC	TRBV6-5	TRBJ2-5	-	-
CATSKDRYNEQFF	TGTGCCACCAGCAAGGACAGGTACAATGAGCAGTTCTTC	TRBV15	TRBJ2-1	TRBD1	-
CASSQGRSGTSGQETQYF	TGCGCCAGCAGCCAAGGTCGGTCCGGGACTAGCGGCCAAGAGACCCAGTACTTC	TRBV4-1	TRBJ2-5	TRBD2	-
CASSQSPGEVGQPQHF	TGCGCCAGCAGCCAGTCCCCAGGGGAGGTAGGTCAGCCCCAGCATTTT	TRBV4-1	TRBJ1-5	-	-
CASSWGQVNEQFF	TGTGCCAGCAGCTGGGGGCAGGTGAATGAGCAGTTCTTC	TRBV5-6	TRBJ2-1	-	-
CASSQEWGLEAFF	TGCGCCAGCAGCCAAGAATGGGGACTTGAAGCTTTCTTT	TRBV4-3	TRBJ1-1	-	-
CAGSPPRTGGLNTEAFF	TGTGCCGGCTCACCACCGCGGACAGGGGGCCTGAACACTGAAGCTTTCTTT	TRBV18	TRBJ1-1	TRBD1	-
CASSPPGTGTFDHTDTQYF	TGTGCCAGCAGCCCCCCCGGGACAGGGACCTTTGATCACACAGATACGCAGTATTTT	TRBV7-9	TRBJ2-3	TRBD1	-
CASSSGRTGGTDTQYF	TGTGCCAGCAGCTCGGGGAGGACAGGGGGCACAGATACGCAGTATTTT	TRBV5-4	TRBJ2-3	TRBD1	-
CASSVETSGSYEQFF	TGTGCCAGCAGCGTAGAAACTAGCGGGAGCTATGAGCAGTTCTTC	TRBV9	TRBJ2-1	TRBD2	-
CASSAGTGGIGYTF	TGTGCCAGCAGCGCCGGGACAGGGGGCATTGGCTACACCTTC	TRBV7-9	TRBJ1-2	TRBD1	-
CASSEMTGGYNEQFF	TGTGCCAGCAGTGAAATGACAGGGGGCTACAATGAGCAGTTCTTC	TRBV6-1	TRBJ2-1	TRBD1	-
CASSLRQEYNSPLHF	TGTGCCAGCAGCTTACGACAGGAGTATAATTCACCCCTCCACTTT	TRBV7-8	TRBJ1-6	-	-
CAFHPLVYEQYF	TGTGCCTTCCATCCCCTGGTCTACGAGCAGTACTTC	TRBV19	TRBJ2-7	-	-
CASSPSGGGDYGYTF	TGTGCCAGCAGCCCGAGCGGGGGGGGTGACTATGGCTACACCTTC	TRBV14	TRBJ1-2	-	-
CASSLVPGELFF	TGTGCCAGCAGCTTGGTTCCCGGGGAGCTGTTTTTT	TRBV5-6	TRBJ2-2	-	few
CASSPWEGLNTEAFF	TGTGCCAGCAGCCCTTGGGAGGGATTGAACACTGAAGCTTTCTTT	TRBV28	TRBJ1-1	-	-
CASSELAAYSYNSPLHF	TGTGCCAGCAGTGAATTGGCAGCCTACTCCTATAATTCACCCCTCCACTTT	TRBV6-1	TRBJ1-6	-	-
CAISDVGQLYEQYF	TGTGCCATCAGTGACGTTGGACAGTTGTACGAGCAGTACTTC	TRBV10-3	TRBJ2-7	-	-
CASSAGLAGSSSYNEQFF	TGTGCCAGCAGCGCAGGACTAGCGGGCTCTAGCTCCTACAATGAGCAGTTCTTC	TRBV7-8	TRBJ2-1	TRBD2	once
CASSSPGTGEYGYTF	TGTGCCAGCAGCTCGCCTGGGACAGGCGAGTATGGCTACACCTTC	TRBV27	TRBJ1-2	TRBD1	-
CASSMVSTEAFF	TGTGCCAGTAGTATGGTGAGCACTGAAGCTTTCTTT	TRBV19	TRBJ1-1	-	-
CASSLLVWAQPNEQYF	TGTGCCAGCAGCTTACTAGTATGGGCCCAGCCCAACGAGCAGTACTTC	TRBV7-2	TRBJ2-7	-	-
CASSYGENTEAFF	TGTGCCAGCAGTTACGGCGAGAACACTGAAGCTTTCTTT	TRBV6-5	TRBJ1-1	-	-
CASSDPTGGNTEAFF	TGTGCCAGCAGCGACCCGACAGGGGGGAACACTGAAGCTTTCTTT	TRBV7-2	TRBJ1-1	TRBD1	once
CASSQVVVLAGGLQETQYF	TGCGCCAGCAGCCAAGTTGTTGTTCTAGCGGGGGGACTACAAGAGACCCAGTACTTC	TRBV4-1	TRBJ2-5	TRBD2	once
CASSLTPLAGLTDTQYF	TGTGCCAGCAGCTTAACGCCGCTAGCGGGGTTGACAGATACGCAGTATTTT	TRBV7-3	TRBJ2-3	TRBD2	-
CASSITSNTGELFF	TGTGCCAGCAGCATCACATCGAACACCGGGGAGCTGTTTTTT	TRBV5-6	TRBJ2-2	-	-
CASSLAPDWDGNTSTDTQYF	TGTGCCAGCAGTTTAGCCCCGGATTGGGACGGCAACACTAGCACAGATACGCAGTATTTT	TRBV28	TRBJ2-3	-	-
CASSDFGPEQYF	TGTGCCAGCAGTGATTTTGGACCCGAGCAGTACTTC	TRBV25-1	TRBJ2-7	-	-
CASSYLWSTNTEAFF	TGCGCCAGCAGCTACCTTTGGAGCACGAACACTGAAGCTTTCTTT	TRBV5-1	TRBJ1-1	-	-
CASSFDGYGYTF	TGTGCCAGCAGCTTTGACGGCTATGGCTACACCTTC	TRBV5-4	TRBJ1-2	-	-
CASSQGLEVYNEQFF	TGCGCCAGCAGCCAGGGACTAGAGGTCTACAATGAGCAGTTCTTC	TRBV5-1	TRBJ2-1	TRBD2	once
CASSQSRGVSPLHF	TGCGCCAGCAGCCAATCAAGGGGGGTTTCACCCCTCCACTTT	TRBV4-1	TRBJ1-6	-	-
CASSLGGQSFNTEAFF	TGTGCCAGCAGCTTAGGGGGGCAGTCCTTTAACACTGAAGCTTTCTTT	TRBV13	TRBJ1-1	-	-
CASSQEGTSGVYTDTQYF	TGCGCCAGCAGCCAAGAAGGGACTAGCGGTGTTTACACAGATACGCAGTATTTT	TRBV4-3	TRBJ2-3	TRBD2	-
CASSGDREYTF	TGTGCCAGCAGCGGGGACAGGGAGTACACCTTC	TRBV7-9	TRBJ1-2	TRBD1	few
CASSLGAEKLFF	TGTGCCAGCAGCTTAGGGGCGGAAAAACTGTTTTTT	TRBV13	TRBJ1-4	-	-
CASSPLVRRGYQETQYF	TGTGCCAGCAGCCCTTTAGTGAGGCGGGGGTACCAAGAGACCCAGTACTTC	TRBV28	TRBJ2-5	TRBD2	-
CASSAGQVFSPLHF	TGTGCCAGCAGCGCGGGACAGGTCTTTTCACCCCTCCACTTT	TRBV5-6	TRBJ1-6	TRBD1	once